The 30 T cell receptor beta chains below come from one sample, sequenced in a study of memory CD4+ T cells and cytomegalovirus serostatus. Single viable CD3+CD4+CD8-CD45RO+ cells were sorted as the memory CD4+ T cells. Assay: immunoSEQ multiplex PCR; the TCRdb copy retains only in-frame clones and omits some. The data show about 57,000 clones, 65% to 80% seen once. The sequenced material came from memory CD4+ T cells from blood. Receptors originate from an adult in good health and CMV-seronegative.

CDR3 sequence (DNA): TGTGCCACCAGCAGAGATTGGGGGCCCGGGACAGTGAATAACGAGCAGTACTTC. Translated, it gives CATSRDWGPGTVNNEQYF. V gene TRBV15 combines with J gene TRBJ2-7; 7 bases align to TRBD1. The CDR3 runs 18 residues. Looked up from germline, CDR1 is LNHNV and CDR2 is YYDKDF (reference sequence). With V trimmed by 0 bases and J by 5 bases, 16 bases remained unmatched.

The chain links TRBV30 to TRBJ1-1, with D perhaps TRBD1 (5 bases). There are 11 residues in the CDR3. V was cut by 1 base and J by 6 bases, with 6 bases left in between. CDR1 and CDR2 (germline): GTSNPN, SVGIG (reference sequence). The CDR3 DNA follows: TGTGCCTGGAGTGAACAGGCTGAAGCTTTCTTT. Translating gives CAWSEQAEAFF.

This sequence joins TRBV7-2 and TRBJ1-5; D unresolved. The CDR3 covers 13 residues. Between the trimmed V and J ends, which lost 1 base and 9 bases, there was a span of 10 bases. From germline, CDR1 is SGHTA and CDR2 FQGNSA. In nucleotides, the CDR3 is TGTGCCAGCAGCTTAGACCGGTACGGGCCCCAGCATTTT. This translates into CASSLDRYGPQHF.

This clone was detected once. The chain is built from TRBV7-2 and TRBJ2-3; D remains ambiguous. Germline CDR1 SGHTA, CDR2 FQGNSA. V lost 5 bases and J 2 bases, leaving 14 bases between the germline ends. The CDR3 is made up of 15 amino acids. The CDR3 loop is CASSLPVSDTDTQYF. The CDR3 DNA reads TGTGCCAGCAGCCTCCCGGTGTCAGACACAGATACGCAGTATTTT.

The CDR3 region is CASSPADTQYF. CDR3 sequence (DNA): TGTGCCAGCTCCCCCGCAGATACGCAGTATTTT. The V call is TRBV18, the J call TRBJ2-3; D is unclear. V lost 6 bases and J lost 4, with 5 bases in between. CDR1 is KGHSH and CDR2 is LQKENI in the germline V gene. The CDR3 is 11 residues long.

This chain joins TRBV5-6 and TRBJ2-5; 8 bases agree with TRBD1. Looked up from germline, CDR1 is SGHDT and CDR2 is YYEEEE. The junction had 3 bases not matched to a gene; V was cut back by 3 bases and J by 5 bases. CDR3 length equals 13 residues. Written as DNA, the CDR3 is TGTGCCAGCAGCTCAGGGGGCCGGGAGACCCAGTACTTC. Amino acids: CASSSGGRETQYF.

The J gene is TRBJ1-5, the V gene TRBV2; a weak D match, TRBD1 (5 bases). The CDR3 runs 14 residues. Germline-derived CDR1 and CDR2 are SNHLY and FYNNEI. Trimming removed 4 bases from V and 4 bases from J, with 11 bases in between. For the CDR3, the DNA is TGTGCCAGCAGTGGAGGGGCTCAAAATCAGCCCCAGCATTTT. Amino acid sequence: CASSGGAQNQPQHF.

The rearrangement links TRBV5-4 to TRBJ1-3; D is undetermined. Germline CDR1 is SGHNT and CDR2 is YYREEE (reference sequence). The CDR3 spans 16 residues. Trimming took off 1 base at V and 4 bases at J, with 15 bases between the two ends. CDR3 protein: CASSLSKTGAGNTIYF. CDR3 bases: TGTGCCAGCAGCTTGTCAAAGACGGGAGCAGGAAACACCATATATTTT.

V is TRBV5-1 and J is TRBJ2-7; D may be TRBD1 (6 bases). The ends were cut back, 4 bases at V and 11 bases at J, with 19 bases in the middle. Germline CDR1 reads SGHRS; CDR2 reads YFSETQ. The CDR3 is 13 residues long. In DNA, the CDR3 is TGCGCCAGCAGCCTGTCTGGTGGGGGACAAAAGTACTTC. Its translation: CASSLSGGGQKYF.

The chain is built from TRBV5-1 and TRBJ2-5; 13 nucleotides agree with TRBD2. V lost 2 bases to trimming and J lost 5 bases; unmatched junction nucleotides: 3. Germline V gene lookup returns CDR1 SGHRS and CDR2 YFSETQ. CDR3 length: 15 amino acids. This chain's CDR3 is CASSFGTSGEETQYF. CDR3 in DNA: TGCGCCAGCAGCTTCGGGACTAGCGGGGAGGAGACCCAGTACTTC.

This chain uses TRBV5-6 with TRBJ2-7, with 7 bases matching TRBD1. Germline V CDR1 and CDR2: SGHDT, YYEEEE. CDR3 size: 14 residues. V was clipped by 4 bases and J by 3 bases; unmatched bases: 7. The CDR3 spells CASSPGQAFYEQYF. DNA for the CDR3: TGTGCCAGCAGCCCCGGACAGGCGTTCTACGAGCAGTACTTC. The full variable domain, rest sourced from reference TRBV5-6 and TRBJ2-7, is DAGVTQSPTHLIKTRGQQVTLRCSPKSGHDTVSWYQQALGQGPQFIFQYYEEEERQRGNFPDRFSGHQFPNYSSELNVNALLLGDSALYLCASSPGQAFYEQYFGPGTRLTVT.

The rearrangement uses TRBV5-4 and TRBJ2-4; 7 positions agree with TRBD2. J gave up 4 bases and V 2 bases, and 12 bases lay outside the gene matches. The CDR3 covers 17 residues. Per the germline V gene, CDR1 is SGHNT and CDR2 is YYREEE (reference sequence). In DNA, the CDR3 is TGTGCCAGCAGCTTTATTGTTGGGGGAGGGGAGAAAAACATTCAGTACTTC. This encodes CASSFIVGGGEKNIQYF.

This chain uses TRBV7-8 with TRBJ1-2, with D perhaps matching TRBD1 (5 bases). Trimming took 4 bases from V and 0 from J, leaving 15 bases between them. This CDR3 contains 16 residues. Germline values: CDR1 SGHVS, CDR2 FQNEAQ. CDR3 bases: TGTGCCAGCAGCTCATCCACAGGAGACCCTAACTATGGCTACACCTTC. It codes for CASSSSTGDPNYGYTF.

The chain couples TRBV6-6 to TRBJ1-2, with a weak D call TRBD1 (5 bases). V shed 4 bases and J shed 3 bases, with 15 bases lying between them. The germline V gene has CDR1 MNHNY and CDR2 SVGAGI (reference sequence). The CDR3 runs to 15 residues. The CDR3 region has the DNA TGTGCCAGCAGTTCGATAGGTCGGGGGTACTATGGCTACACCTTC. This sequence encodes CASSSIGRGYYGYTF.

This clone was counted only a few times. The chain employs TRBV20-1 and TRBJ2-3; D not resolved. The CDR3 sequence is 11 residues long. Germline CDR1 and CDR2: DFQATT and SNEGSKA (reference sequence). Trimming left V 6 bases short and J 6 bases short, with 10 bases between. The DNA for the CDR3 is TGCAGTGCCCAGAGAGAGGATACGCAGTATTTT. Its protein product is CSAQREDTQYF.

This clone was observed many times. The V gene is TRBV9, the J gene TRBJ2-1, with 8 bases matching TRBD2. There are 15 residues in the CDR3. V lost 3 bases and J lost 5; bases outside the gene matches: 7. CDR1 SGDLS and CDR2 YYNGEE come from the germline V gene. CDR3 coding DNA: TGTGCCAGCAGCGGAAAGTTCGGGAGGGACAATGAGCAGTTCTTC. Encoded protein: CASSGKFGRDNEQFF.

The rearrangement uses TRBV23-1 and TRBJ2-1, with TRBD2 as a possible D gene (5 bases). TRBV23-1 is filed as an ORF, its function uncertain. The CDR3 covers 13 residues. The ends were cut back, 6 bases at V and 7 bases at J, with 13 bases in the middle. As DNA, the CDR3 is TGCGCCAGCAGCCCCAGCTGGACTAATGAGCAGTTCTTC. Translating it yields CASSPSWTNEQFF.

This clone came up once. The gene calls are TRBV19 and TRBJ2-3; 7 nucleotides align to TRBD1. The ends lost 3 bases at V and 5 bases at J; junction bases unmatched: 5. This CDR3 region has 14 residues. Germline CDR1 reads LNHDA; CDR2 reads SQIVND (reference sequence). This CDR3 is CASSISGGRDTQYF. The CDR3 nucleotides read TGTGCCAGTAGTATTTCAGGGGGTAGAGATACGCAGTATTTT.

The chain combines TRBV28 with TRBJ2-5; no clear D. Trimming took off 2 bases at V and 3 bases at J, with 4 bases between the two ends. Germline CDR1 and CDR2: MDHEN and SYDVKM. This CDR3 is built from 12 residues. The CDR3 loop reads CASSLPEETQYF. The CDR3 DNA is TGTGCCAGCAGTTTACCGGAAGAGACCCAGTACTTC.

This clone was picked up a small number of times. The chain has TRBV5-8 and TRBJ1-5; D may be TRBD1 (5 bases). CDR1 SGHTS and CDR2 YDEGEE come from the germline V gene. This CDR3 is 15 amino acids long. V gave up 4 bases and J gave up 0 bases, with 11 bases separating them. CDR3 sequence: CASSRTGYSNQPQHF. CDR3 DNA: TGTGCCAGCAGCCGAACAGGATATAGCAATCAGCCCCAGCATTTT.

V is TRBV5-6 and J is TRBJ1-1; D perhaps matches TRBD1 (5 bases). V was cut by 2 bases and J by 1 base, with 6 bases left in between. Germline V gene data show CDR1 as SGHDT and CDR2 as YYEEEE. This CDR3 region has 13 residues. The chain's CDR3 is CASSFGGNTEAFF. As DNA, the CDR3 is TGTGCCAGCAGCTTCGGGGGGAACACTGAAGCTTTCTTT.

This sequence joins TRBV5-4 and TRBJ1-1, with 7 bases that match TRBD1. Trimming took 4 bases from V and 0 from J; bases not matched to a gene: 3. This CDR3 comprises 14 residues. From germline, CDR1 is SGHNT and CDR2 YYREEE (reference sequence). The CDR3 DNA reads as TGTGCCAGCAGCAACGACAGGGTGAACACTGAAGCTTTCTTT. Translation gives CASSNDRVNTEAFF.

This chain uses TRBV6-5 with TRBJ1-1; 7 nucleotides line up with TRBD1. J lost 11 bases, V lost 7 bases, and 10 bases had no gene match. CDR3 length: 12 amino acids. From germline, CDR1 is MNHEY and CDR2 SVGAGI. The CDR3 reads CASIKRRGLAFF. The CDR3 nucleotides read TGTGCCAGCATCAAACGGAGGGGGCTGGCTTTCTTT.

The CDR3 nucleotides read TGTGCCAGCAGGGGTGGTCAGGGGTTGAAAGGCAATGAGCAGTTCTTC. Translated: CASRGGQGLKGNEQFF. The chain links TRBV13 to TRBJ2-1; perhaps TRBD1 as D (6 bases). The CDR3 runs 16 residues. Germline loops: CDR1 PRHDT, CDR2 FYEKMQ (reference sequence). V was pared by 6 bases and J by 6 bases, with 21 bases between.

This clone was detected only a few times. This sequence joins TRBV27 and TRBJ2-3; D not resolved. Trimming cost V 4 bases and J 5 bases, with 7 bases left between them. The CDR3 consists of 12 residues. CDR1 and CDR2 (germline): MNHEY, SMNVEV (reference sequence). CDR3 region: CASSSWGDTQYF. The CDR3 bases are TGTGCCAGCAGTTCCTGGGGAGATACGCAGTATTTT.

J is TRBJ2-5 and V is TRBV7-9; 8 bases agree with TRBD1. This CDR3 has 16 amino acids. The V segment lost 3 bases and the J segment 1 base; nucleotides outside the gene matches: 7. CDR1 and CDR2 (germline): SEHNR, FQNEAQ (reference sequence). The CDR3 sequence: CASSLGDRGFQETQYF. DNA for the CDR3: TGTGCCAGCAGCTTGGGCGACAGGGGATTCCAAGAGACCCAGTACTTC.

V and J are TRBV14 and TRBJ1-2; D might be TRBD1 (5 bases). Trimming left V 0 bases short and J 13 bases short, with 15 bases between. The CDR3 sequence is 13 residues long. From germline, CDR1 is SGHDN and CDR2 FVKESK. The CDR3 DNA follows: TGTGCCAGCAGCCAAGATCGGGGCAGTTCGGTCACCTTC. It specifies CASSQDRGSSVTF.

The chain carries TRBV19 and TRBJ1-2; 8 bases agree with TRBD1. Unmatched junction bases numbered 14, after V lost 7 bases and J lost 7 bases. There are 15 residues in the CDR3. The germline V gene has CDR1 LNHDA and CDR2 SQIVND (reference sequence). The CDR3 nucleotides are TGTGCCAGTACCCAAACCCCCGGGACAGGTGGTGGCTACACCTTC. Its protein is CASTQTPGTGGGYTF.

This clone was recorded a few times. The chain carries TRBV5-1 and TRBJ2-3; a possible D gene is TRBD2 (5 bases). Trimming took off 2 bases at V and 1 base at J, with 14 bases between the two ends. Per the germline V gene, CDR1 is SGHRS and CDR2 is YFSETQ. CDR3 length: 16 amino acids. CDR3: CASSFGPGSGTDTQYF. CDR3 sequence (DNA): TGCGCCAGCAGCTTTGGTCCGGGGTCCGGCACAGATACGCAGTATTTT.

This chain links TRBV5-5 with TRBJ1-5; 9 bases map to TRBD1. The V and J ends lost 4 bases and 4 bases, in that order; junction bases with no gene match: 6. This CDR3 has 15 amino acids. Germline loops: CDR1 SGHKS, CDR2 YYEKEE (reference sequence). CDR3 in amino acids: CASSHKQGANQPQHF. The DNA for the CDR3 is TGTGCCAGCAGCCACAAACAGGGGGCGAATCAGCCCCAGCATTTT.